A single sample is the source of the 2 T cell receptor beta chains below, sequenced in a study of STAT5B mutations in CD4+ large granular lymphocyte leukemia. Some clones are missing from TCRdb's copy, which holds only in-frame ones; the method was immunoSEQ multiplex PCR. The sample contains fewer than 25,000 clones, 60% to 85% of which appear only once. The sequenced sample consisted of CD4+ T cells from blood buffy coats. These receptors came from a human donor in good health.

In its sample, this clone was seen once. V gene TRBV28 combines with J gene TRBJ2-7; 8 bases agree with TRBD1. CDR1 is MDHEN, CDR2 SYDVKM, per germline. V was clipped by 8 bases and J by 4 bases; unmatched bases: 16. The CDR3 is 16 amino acids. The CDR3 spells CASSGSGTGPSYEQYF. The CDR3 DNA reads as TGTGCCAGCTCGGGGTCAGGGACAGGTCCCTCTTACGAGCAGTACTTC.

The J gene is TRBJ2-3, the V gene TRBV5-1, with 9 bases identical to TRBD2. The V segment lost 0 bases and the J segment 6 bases; nucleotides outside the gene matches: 11. The CDR3 spans 17 residues. Germline loops: CDR1 SGHRS, CDR2 YFSETQ. The CDR3 nucleotides are TGCGCCAGCAGCTTGGAAGGGACTAGCCTTACCGGGGATACGCAGTATTTT. It translates to CASSLEGTSLTGDTQYF.